The 4 T cell receptor beta chains given below trace back to one sample, sequenced in a study of T cells in Graves' hyperthyroidism and ophthalmopathy. Amplification of TCR beta CDR3 regions was performed using RNA transcripts as template. A first-round RT-PCR of the TCR CDR3 used the HTBI primer set. TCRdb itself ran the multiplex PCR reads through MiXCR, one entry per CDR3 protein. The table shows about 600,000 distinct CDR3 sequences, with 14% occurring only once. The sequencing input was blood. Receptors were obtained from a woman under 30 with Graves' ophthalmopathy.

This sequence joins TRBV6-6 and TRBJ1-2, with D unclear. The germline V gene encodes CDR1 MNHNY and CDR2 SVGAGI (reference sequence). This CDR3 region has 14 residues. Deletions cut 2 bases from V and 3 bases from J, with 10 bases between. The DNA of the CDR3 is TGTGCCAGCAGTTACGGGGAGTTTCACTATGGCTACACCTTC. It encodes CASSYGEFHYGYTF.

This clonotype was counted ten times or more. V and J are TRBV7-3 and TRBJ1-1, with 9 bases fitting TRBD1. Per germline, CDR1 SGHTA and CDR2 FQGTGA. This CDR3 comprises 13 residues. Trimming cost V 5 bases and J 11 bases; bases outside gene matches: 9. The CDR3 DNA reads as TGTGCCAGCAGCCTGCCGGGACAGGGCGCCGCTTTCTTT. The encoded protein is CASSLPGQGAAFF. Full variable domain (outside the CDR3, taken from reference TRBV7-3 and TRBJ1-1): GAGVSQTPSNKVTEKGKYVELRCDPISGHTALYWYRQSLGQGPEFLIYFQGTGAADDSGLPNDRFFAVRPEGSVSTLKIQRTERGDSAVYLCASSLPGQGAAFFGQGTRLTVV.

V and J are TRBV12-3 or TRBV12-4 and TRBJ2-1; TRBD2 aligns across 14 bases. V gave up 6 bases and J gave up 6 bases; unmatched junction bases: 10. The length of the CDR3 is 17 residues. The chain's CDR3 is CASRAGTGLAGANEQFF. The CDR3 DNA sequence: TGTGCCAGCAGAGCCGGGACGGGACTAGCGGGGGCCAATGAGCAGTTCTTC.

This clonotype was recorded many times. The rearrangement uses TRBV12-3 or TRBV12-4 and TRBJ1-2; no clear D gene. CDR3 length equals 12 residues. Trimming shortened V by 3 bases and J by 4 bases, and 6 bases separated the two germline ends. This CDR3 is CASSLVGYGYTF. The CDR3 coding sequence is TGTGCCAGCAGTTTGGTTGGCTATGGCTACACCTTC.